This TCR beta chain derives from a study of Ad26.COV2.S vaccination and SARS-CoV-2 variants. Study-level background: A COV1001 Ad26.COV2.S trial-arm participant provided the sample. Administration of Ad26.COV2.S was intramuscular, either once or twice 56 days apart. Study-wide points: Substantial breadth was reportedly displayed by spike-specific CD8+ and CD4+ T cell responses after vaccination. While placebo recipients had lower spike-specific TCR breadth, vaccine recipients had more.

Note on this clone: Its antigen is currently unknown.

The treatment is: around 19 received Ad26.COV2.S at low or high dose, single or two shots; about five received placebo; per-sample allocation not given. Sampling happened 63 days after the first vaccine or placebo injection. The method was immunoSEQ multiplex PCR; TCRdb's version includes in-frame clones alone and lacks a portion of them. The table includes over 400,000 clones, 75% to 90% detected once. Germline lookup yields CDR1 MNHNY and CDR2 SVGAGI (reference sequence). Trimming took off 7 bases at V and 10 bases at J, with 16 bases between the two ends. CDR3 size: 13 residues. This receptor was identified in a person aged 18-60 years who received the Ad26.COV2.S COVID-19 vaccine or a placebo. The input for sequencing was peripheral blood, taken in a trial of Ad26.COV2.S vaccine versus placebo. The chain uses TRBV6-6 and TRBJ1-4; D gene uncertain. The CDR3 is CASTGLGKGKLFF. CDR3 nucleotides: TGTGCCAGCACCGGGCTCGGCAAGGGAAAACTGTTTTTT.